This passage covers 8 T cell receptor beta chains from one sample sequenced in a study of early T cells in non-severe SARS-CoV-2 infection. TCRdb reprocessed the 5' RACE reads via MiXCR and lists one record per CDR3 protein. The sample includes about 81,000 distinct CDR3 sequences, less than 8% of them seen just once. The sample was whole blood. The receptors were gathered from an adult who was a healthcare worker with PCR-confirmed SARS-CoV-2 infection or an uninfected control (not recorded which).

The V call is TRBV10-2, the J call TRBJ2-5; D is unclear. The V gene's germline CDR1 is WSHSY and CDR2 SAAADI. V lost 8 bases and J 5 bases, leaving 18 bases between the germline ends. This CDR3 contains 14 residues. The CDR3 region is CASQWKGLGETQYF. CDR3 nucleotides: TGCGCCAGCCAATGGAAGGGTTTAGGGGAGACCCAGTACTTC.

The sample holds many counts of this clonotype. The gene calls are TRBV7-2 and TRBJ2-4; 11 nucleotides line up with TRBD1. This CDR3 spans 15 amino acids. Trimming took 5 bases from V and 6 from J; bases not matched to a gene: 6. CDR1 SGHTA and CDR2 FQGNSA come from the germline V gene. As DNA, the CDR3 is TGTGCCAGCAGCCCCCGGACAGGGGGCATAAACATTCAGTACTTC. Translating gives CASSPRTGGINIQYF.

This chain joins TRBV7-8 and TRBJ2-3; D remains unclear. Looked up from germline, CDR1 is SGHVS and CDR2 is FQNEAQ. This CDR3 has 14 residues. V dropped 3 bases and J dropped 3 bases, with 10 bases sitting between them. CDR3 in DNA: TGTGCCAGCAGCTTCGGATACCAAACAGATACGCAGTATTTT. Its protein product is CASSFGYQTDTQYF.

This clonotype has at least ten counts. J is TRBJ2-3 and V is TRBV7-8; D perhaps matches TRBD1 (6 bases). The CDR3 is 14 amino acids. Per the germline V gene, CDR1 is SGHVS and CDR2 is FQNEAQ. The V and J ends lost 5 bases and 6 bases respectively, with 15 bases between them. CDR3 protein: CASSPQGYLDTQYF. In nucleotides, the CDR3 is TGTGCCAGCAGCCCACAGGGTTATTTGGATACGCAGTATTTT.

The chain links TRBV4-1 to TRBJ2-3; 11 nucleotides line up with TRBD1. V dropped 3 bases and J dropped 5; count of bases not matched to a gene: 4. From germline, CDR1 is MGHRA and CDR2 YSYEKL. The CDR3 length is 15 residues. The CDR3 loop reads CASSHGQGAGDTQYF. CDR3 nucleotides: TGCGCCAGCAGCCACGGACAGGGGGCAGGAGATACGCAGTATTTT.

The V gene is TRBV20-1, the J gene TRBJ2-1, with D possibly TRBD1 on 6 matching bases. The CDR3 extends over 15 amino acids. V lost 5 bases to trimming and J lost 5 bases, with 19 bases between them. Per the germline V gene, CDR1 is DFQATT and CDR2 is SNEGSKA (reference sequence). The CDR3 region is CSASLRTEQHNEQFF. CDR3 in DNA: TGCAGTGCTTCATTACGGACAGAACAGCACAATGAGCAGTTCTTC.

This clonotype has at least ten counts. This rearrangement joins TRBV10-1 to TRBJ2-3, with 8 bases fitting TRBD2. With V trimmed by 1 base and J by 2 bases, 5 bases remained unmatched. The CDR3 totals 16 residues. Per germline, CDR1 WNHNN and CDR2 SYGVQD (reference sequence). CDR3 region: CASSEWSSGATDTQYF. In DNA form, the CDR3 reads TGCGCCAGCAGTGAGTGGAGTAGCGGGGCCACAGATACGCAGTATTTT.

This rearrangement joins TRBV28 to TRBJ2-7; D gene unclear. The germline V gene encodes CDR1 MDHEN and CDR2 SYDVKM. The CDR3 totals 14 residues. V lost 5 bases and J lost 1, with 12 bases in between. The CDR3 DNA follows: TGTGCCAGCAGTCCTCGTAAAGGTTCCTACGAGCAGTACTTC. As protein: CASSPRKGSYEQYF.